These 4 T cell receptor beta chains originate from one sample sequenced in a study of blood T cell repertoires in COVID-19. Using immunoSEQ multiplex PCR, the repertoire was profiled, and TCRdb retains in-frame clones only, with some absent. The sample holds roughly 33,000 clones, about 89% seen once. The sequencing input was peripheral blood. The receptor source for this set is a man older than 75 with active COVID-19.

The V gene is TRBV7-2, the J gene TRBJ2-1; tentatively, D is TRBD1 (7 bases). This CDR3 has 15 amino acids. CDR1 is SGHTA and CDR2 is FQGNSA in the germline V gene. With 1 base removed from V and 9 bases from J, the gap between germline ends came to 16 bases. The CDR3 DNA sequence: TGTGCCAGCAGCTTAGACGGGGCAGGGGGGCGTGAGCAGTTCTTC. Translating gives CASSLDGAGGREQFF.

The chain combines TRBV5-1 with TRBJ2-1; 8 bases line up with TRBD1. Germline V gives CDR1 SGHRS, CDR2 YFSETQ. V shed 0 bases, J shed 9 bases, and the junction held 8 bases outside the gene matches. The CDR3 length is 15 residues. The CDR3 protein is CASSLDGQGAREQFF. CDR3 in DNA: TGCGCCAGCAGCTTGGACGGGCAGGGGGCGCGTGAGCAGTTCTTC.

The CDR3 nucleotides read TGTGCCAGCAGCCAGTACGACAGGGCCGACTATGGCTACACCTTC. It specifies CASSQYDRADYGYTF. This rearrangement joins TRBV3-1 (or the pseudogene TRBV3-2) to TRBJ1-2; 7 bases align to TRBD1. Losses at the gene ends were 3 bases for V and 3 bases for J; bases not matched to a gene: 7. This CDR3 has 15 residues. Germline lookup yields CDR1 LGHDT and CDR2 YNNKEL (reference sequence).

The CDR3 DNA follows: TGTGCCAGCTCACTAACGACCGCGGCGGGCAATCAGCCCCAGCATTTT. It yields the protein CASSLTTAAGNQPQHF. The V call is TRBV18, the J call TRBJ1-5; D call uncertain. Germline V CDR1 and CDR2: KGHSH, LQKENI. V was pared by 4 bases and J by 2 bases, with 15 bases between. CDR3 length: 16 amino acids.